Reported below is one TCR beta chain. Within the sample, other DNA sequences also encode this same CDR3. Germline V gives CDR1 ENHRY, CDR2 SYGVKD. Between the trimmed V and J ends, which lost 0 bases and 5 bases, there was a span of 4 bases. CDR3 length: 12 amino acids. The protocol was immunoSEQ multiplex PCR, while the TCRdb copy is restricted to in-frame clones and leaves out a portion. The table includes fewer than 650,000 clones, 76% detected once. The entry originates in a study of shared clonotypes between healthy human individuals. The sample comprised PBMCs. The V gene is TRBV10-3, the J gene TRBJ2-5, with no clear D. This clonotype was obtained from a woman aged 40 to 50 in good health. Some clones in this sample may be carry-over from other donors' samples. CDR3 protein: CAISESVETQYF. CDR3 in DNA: TGTGCCATCAGTGAGTCTGTTGAGACCCAGTACTTC.